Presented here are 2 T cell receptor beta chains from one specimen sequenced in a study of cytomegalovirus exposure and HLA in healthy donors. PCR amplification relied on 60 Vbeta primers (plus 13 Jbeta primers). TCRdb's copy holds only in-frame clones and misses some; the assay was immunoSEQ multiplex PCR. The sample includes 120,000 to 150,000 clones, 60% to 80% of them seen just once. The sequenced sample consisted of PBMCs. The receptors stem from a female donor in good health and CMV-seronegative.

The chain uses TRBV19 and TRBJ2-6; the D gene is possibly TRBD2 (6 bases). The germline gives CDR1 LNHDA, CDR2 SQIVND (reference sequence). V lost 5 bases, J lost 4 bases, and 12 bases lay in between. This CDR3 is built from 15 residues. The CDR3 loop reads CASSPTAGGANVLTF. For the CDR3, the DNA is TGTGCCAGTAGTCCAACCGCGGGGGGGGCCAACGTCCTGACTTTC.

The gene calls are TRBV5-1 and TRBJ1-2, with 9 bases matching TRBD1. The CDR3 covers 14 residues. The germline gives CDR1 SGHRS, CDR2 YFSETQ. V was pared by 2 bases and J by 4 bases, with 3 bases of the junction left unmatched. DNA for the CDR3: TGCGCCAGCAGCTTCGGACAGGGGACCTATGGCTACACCTTC. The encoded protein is CASSFGQGTYGYTF.